A single sample gave rise to the 21 T cell receptor beta chains below, sequenced in a study of shared clonotypes between healthy human individuals. Repertoires were generated with immunoSEQ multiplex PCR, while TCRdb's copy carries only in-frame clones and drops some. The data hold about 2.4 million clones, with approximately 90% observed a single time. The material sequenced was naive CD4+ T cells sorted from blood. Subset specified: CD45RA+ positively selected. These receptors were taken from a man younger than 35 in good health.

The rearrangement uses TRBV18 and TRBJ1-5; 9 bases are a match to TRBD1. V lost 4 bases, J lost 0 bases, and 7 bases stayed unmatched. Germline V gene data show CDR1 as KGHSH and CDR2 as LQKENI. There are 17 residues in the CDR3. This chain's CDR3 is CASSLTGGFYSNQPQHF. For the CDR3, the DNA is TGTGCCAGCTCACTCACAGGGGGCTTTTATAGCAATCAGCCCCAGCATTTT. Together with reference TRBV18 and TRBJ1-5, the CDR3 gives the full variable domain: NAGVMQNPRHLVRRRGQEARLRCSPMKGHSHVYWYRQLPEEGLKFMVYLQKENIIDESGMPKERFSAEFPKEGPSILRIQQVVRGDSAAYFCASSLTGGFYSNQPQHFGDGTRLSIL.

The rearrangement links TRBV5-1 to TRBJ1-6, with 8 positions matching TRBD1. Trimming took 4 bases from V and 0 from J; bases not matched to a gene: 3. The CDR3 is made up of 16 amino acids. The germline V gene encodes CDR1 SGHRS and CDR2 YFSETQ. The CDR3 here is CASSIGTGSYNSPLHF. The CDR3 DNA sequence: TGCGCCAGCAGCATAGGGACAGGCTCCTATAATTCACCCCTCCACTTT.

In DNA form, the CDR3 reads TGTGCCAGCAGTTTATCGTGGGGGGCAGAGTATGGCTACACCTTC. It is translated as CASSLSWGAEYGYTF. This chain connects TRBV27 to TRBJ1-2, with D possibly TRBD1 on 6 matching bases. Trimming removed 0 bases at V and 5 bases at J, with 13 bases between. The V gene's germline CDR1 is MNHEY and CDR2 SMNVEV (reference sequence). There are 15 residues in the CDR3.

The V and J genes are TRBV5-1 and TRBJ1-4, with D possibly TRBD1 on 5 matching bases. Germline-derived CDR1 and CDR2 are SGHRS and YFSETQ. This CDR3 has 15 residues. V lost 3 bases, J lost 4 bases, and 13 bases lay in between. CDR3 coding DNA: TGCGCCAGCAGCTCAGCCGCGGGGGTTAATGAAAAACTGTTTTTT. Translated, it gives CASSSAAGVNEKLFF.

This chain links TRBV6-4 with TRBJ1-1, with D unresolved. The germline V gene has CDR1 MRHNA and CDR2 SNTAGT. Trimming removed 6 bases from V and 2 bases from J, with 7 bases in between. The CDR3 consists of 12 residues. DNA for the CDR3: TGTGCCAGCAGCCCAAAAAACACTGAAGCTTTCTTT. This translates into CASSPKNTEAFF.

The chain uses TRBV9 and TRBJ1-2, with D perhaps matching TRBD1 (6 bases). V dropped 4 bases and J dropped 10 bases, with 17 bases sitting between them. CDR1 and CDR2 (germline): SGDLS, YYNGEE. The CDR3 runs to 13 residues. In DNA form, the CDR3 reads TGTGCCAGCAGCTCGTTCGAGGGGGAGGTCTACACCTTC. Encoded protein: CASSSFEGEVYTF. The whole variable domain, filled in from reference TRBV9 and TRBJ1-2, reads DSGVTQTPKHLITATGQRVTLRCSPRSGDLSVYWYQQSLDQGLQFLIQYYNGEERAKGNILERFSAQQFPDLHSELNLSSLELGDSALYFCASSSFEGEVYTFGSGTRLTVV.

This clone turned up a few times. V gene TRBV30 combines with J gene TRBJ1-5, with D possibly matching TRBD1 (5 bases). The germline V gene has CDR1 GTSNPN and CDR2 SVGIG (reference sequence). Deletions cut 5 bases from V and 7 bases from J, with 15 bases between. This CDR3 has 13 amino acids. This CDR3 reads CAWGRGDGQPQHF. The CDR3 nucleotides read TGTGCCTGGGGTCGGGGGGACGGACAGCCCCAGCATTTT.

The rearrangement links TRBV19 to TRBJ1-6, with a tentative D call TRBD1 (5 bases). The length of the CDR3 is 13 residues. Germline V gene lookup returns CDR1 LNHDA and CDR2 SQIVND (reference sequence). CDR3 DNA: TGTGCTACTGCGGGGCAGATCAATTCACCCCTCCACTTT. This gives the protein CATAGQINSPLHF. Drawing the rest from reference TRBV19 and TRBJ1-6, the complete variable domain is DGGITQSPKYLFRKEGQNVTLSCEQNLNHDAMYWYRQDPGQGLRLIYYSQIVNDFQKGDIAEGYSVSREKKESFPLTVTSAQKNPTAFYLCATAGQINSPLHFGNGTRLTVT.

This clone showed up just a few times. The rearrangement uses TRBV30 and TRBJ1-1, with D unclear. Trimming shortened V by 1 base and J by 4 bases, and 10 bases separated the two germline ends. In germline, CDR1 is GTSNPN, CDR2 SVGIG (reference sequence). The CDR3 is made up of 13 amino acids. The CDR3 DNA follows: TGTGCCTGGAGTGCGGGCGGAATCACTGAAGCTTTCTTT. Its protein product is CAWSAGGITEAFF. The full variable domain, completed using reference TRBV30 and TRBJ1-1, is SQTIHQWPATLVQPVGSPLSLECTVEGTSNPNLYWYRQAAGRGLQLLFYSVGIGQISSEVPQNLSASRPQDRQFILSSKKLLLSDSGFYLCAWSAGGITEAFFGQGTRLTVV.

About this clone: The sample carries other DNA sequences with the same CDR3. The chain uses TRBV11-2 and TRBJ1-1; D remains ambiguous. In germline, CDR1 is SGHAT, CDR2 FQNNGV. Trimming removed 5 bases from V and 0 bases from J, with 13 bases in between. The CDR3 consists of 15 residues. The CDR3 region is CASSLEGGMNTEAFF. The CDR3 DNA follows: TGTGCCAGCAGCCTGGAGGGAGGGATGAACACTGAAGCTTTCTTT.

This clone has a single count. The gene calls are TRBV5-1 and TRBJ1-1; no clear D. V lost 4 bases and J 1 base, leaving 11 bases between the germline ends. This CDR3 has 14 residues. Germline CDR1 and CDR2: SGHRS and YFSETQ. The CDR3 here is CASSRAAQNTEAFF. CDR3 DNA sequence: TGCGCCAGCAGCCGCGCTGCTCAGAACACTGAAGCTTTCTTT. Full variable domain (rest looked up from reference TRBV5-1 and TRBJ1-1): KAGVTQTPRYLIKTRGQQVTLSCSPISGHRSVSWYQQTPGQGLQFLFEYFSETQRNKGNFPGRFSGRQFSNSRSEMNVSTLELGDSALYLCASSRAAQNTEAFFGQGTRLTVV.

With regard to this clone: Compared with germline, one end of the junction differs, possibly owing to a read error. This chain uses TRBV7-7 with TRBJ2-3, with TRBD2 matching 10 bases. The CDR3 sequence is 15 residues long. CDR1 is SSHAT and CDR2 is FNYEAQ in the germline V gene (reference sequence). Here the CDR3 DNA reads TGTGCTAGCAGTCCCCTAGCGGGGGCAGTGGATACGCAGTATTTT. This sequence encodes CASSPLAGAVDTQYF.

The rearrangement uses TRBV10-1 and TRBJ2-3; D gene ambiguous. The germline CDR1 and CDR2 sequences are WNHNN and SYGVQD (reference sequence). The CDR3 runs to 14 residues. V lost 0 bases and J lost 7, with 11 bases in between. DNA for the CDR3: TGCGCCAGCAGTGAGTCGACTTTGTCACATACGCAGTATTTT. The encoded protein is CASSESTLSHTQYF.

The chain joins TRBV11-2 to TRBJ1-1; no definite D call. The CDR3 consists of 14 residues. With 4 bases removed from V and 7 bases from J, the gap between germline ends came to 16 bases. Germline CDR1 is SGHAT and CDR2 is FQNNGV. The chain's CDR3 is CASSSLARQLEAFF. CDR3 DNA: TGTGCCAGCAGCTCACTAGCCCGGCAGCTTGAAGCTTTCTTT.

The chain joins TRBV29-1 to TRBJ1-1; D unclear. V gave up 7 bases and J gave up 2 bases, with 11 bases separating them. The CDR3 covers 12 residues. The germline gives CDR1 SQVTM, CDR2 ANQGSEA. The CDR3 spells CSALVDNTEAFF. CDR3 sequence (DNA): TGCAGCGCCTTGGTAGATAACACTGAAGCTTTCTTT.

The chain uses TRBV4-3 and TRBJ2-2, with 14 bases matching TRBD2. The length of the CDR3 is 19 residues. The V gene's germline CDR1 is LGHNA and CDR2 YSLEER. V gave up 0 bases and J gave up 4 bases; unmatched junction bases: 7. For the CDR3, the DNA is TGCGCCAGCAGCCAAGAAATGGGACTAGCGGGAGCAGGCACCGGGGAGCTGTTTTTT. It is translated as CASSQEMGLAGAGTGELFF.

This clone was detected once. The chain recombines TRBV5-5 with TRBJ2-7; 7 bases are shared with TRBD1. CDR3 length equals 13 residues. V was clipped by 2 bases and J by 7 bases; unmatched bases: 6. Germline CDR1 reads SGHKS; CDR2 reads YYEKEE (reference sequence). The chain's CDR3 is CASSLQGMREQYF. The CDR3 nucleotides are TGTGCCAGCAGCTTACAGGGGATGCGGGAGCAGTACTTC.

The CDR3 DNA follows: TGTGCCAGTAGTATAGATCAATGGGAGACCCAGTACTTC. Translating it yields CASSIDQWETQYF. The V and J genes are TRBV19 and TRBJ2-5; no clear D. The CDR3 covers 13 residues. Germline V gives CDR1 LNHDA, CDR2 SQIVND (reference sequence). The ends were cut back, 0 bases at V and 5 bases at J, with 7 bases in the middle.

This chain links TRBV19 with TRBJ1-4; TRBD1 matches 7 bases. The ends lost 5 bases at V and 3 bases at J; junction bases unmatched: 12. Germline CDR1 reads LNHDA; CDR2 reads SQIVND (reference sequence). This CDR3 contains 17 residues. This chain's CDR3 is CASSPRTGTVSNEKLFF. The DNA of the CDR3 is TGTGCCAGTAGTCCAAGGACAGGAACCGTCTCTAATGAAAAACTGTTTTTT.

V usage is TRBV6-5 and J usage is TRBJ2-3; no definite D call. Deletions cut 6 bases from V and 3 bases from J, with 4 bases between. The CDR3 is 11 residues long. Germline CDR1 and CDR2: MNHEY and SVGAGI. CDR3 nucleotide sequence: TGTGCCAGCAGGGTAACAGATACGCAGTATTTT. Amino acids: CASRVTDTQYF.

The chain recombines TRBV6-1 with TRBJ2-1; no firm D call. Germline CDR1 is MNHNS and CDR2 is SASEGT. CDR3 size: 11 residues. Trimming stripped 6 bases from V and 8 bases from J, with 8 bases between. The CDR3 protein is CASRAVHEQFF. The CDR3 DNA follows: TGTGCCAGCAGGGCGGTTCATGAGCAGTTCTTC.